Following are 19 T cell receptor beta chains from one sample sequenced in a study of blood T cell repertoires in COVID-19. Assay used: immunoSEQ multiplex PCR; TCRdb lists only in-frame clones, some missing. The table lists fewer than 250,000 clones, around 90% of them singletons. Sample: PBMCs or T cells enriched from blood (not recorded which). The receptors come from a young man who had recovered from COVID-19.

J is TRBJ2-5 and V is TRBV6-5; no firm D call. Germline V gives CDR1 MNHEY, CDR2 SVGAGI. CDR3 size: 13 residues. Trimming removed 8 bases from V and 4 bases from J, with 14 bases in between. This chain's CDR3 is CASSPGSAETQYF. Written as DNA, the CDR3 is TGTGCCAGCTCCCCCGGCAGCGCAGAGACCCAGTACTTC.

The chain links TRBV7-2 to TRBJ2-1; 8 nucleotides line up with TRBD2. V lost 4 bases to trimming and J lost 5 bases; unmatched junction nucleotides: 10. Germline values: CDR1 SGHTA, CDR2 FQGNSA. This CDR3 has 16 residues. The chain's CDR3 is CASSSDSGVKNNEQFF. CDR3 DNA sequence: TGTGCCAGCAGCTCGGATAGCGGGGTAAAAAACAATGAGCAGTTCTTC.

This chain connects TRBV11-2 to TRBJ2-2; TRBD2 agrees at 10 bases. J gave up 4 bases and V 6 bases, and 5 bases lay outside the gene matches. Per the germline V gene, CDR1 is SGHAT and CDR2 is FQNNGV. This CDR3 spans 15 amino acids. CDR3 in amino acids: CASSNSGRSTGELFF. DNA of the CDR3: TGTGCCAGCAGTAATAGCGGGAGGAGCACCGGGGAGCTGTTTTTT.

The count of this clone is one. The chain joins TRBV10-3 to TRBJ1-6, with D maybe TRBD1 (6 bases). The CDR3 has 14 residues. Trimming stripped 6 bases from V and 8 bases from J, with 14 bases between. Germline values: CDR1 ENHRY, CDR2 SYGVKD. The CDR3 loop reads CAIRRDNSHSPLHF. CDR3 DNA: TGTGCCATCAGGAGGGACAATAGTCATTCACCCCTCCACTTT.

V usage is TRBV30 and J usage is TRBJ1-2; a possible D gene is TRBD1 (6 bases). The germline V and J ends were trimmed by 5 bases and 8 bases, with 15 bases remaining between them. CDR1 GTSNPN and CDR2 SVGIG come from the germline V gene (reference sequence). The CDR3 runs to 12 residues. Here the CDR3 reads CAWEQGMGGYTF. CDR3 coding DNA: TGTGCCTGGGAACAGGGTATGGGAGGCTACACCTTC.

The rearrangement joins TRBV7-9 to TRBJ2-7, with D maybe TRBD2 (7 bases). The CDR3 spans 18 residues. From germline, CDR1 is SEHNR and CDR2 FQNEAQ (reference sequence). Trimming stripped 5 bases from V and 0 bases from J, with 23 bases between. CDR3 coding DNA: TGTGCCAGCAGCAGGGCCCCTTTAGGACGGGGGGCCTCCTACGAGCAGTACTTC. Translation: CASSRAPLGRGASYEQYF.

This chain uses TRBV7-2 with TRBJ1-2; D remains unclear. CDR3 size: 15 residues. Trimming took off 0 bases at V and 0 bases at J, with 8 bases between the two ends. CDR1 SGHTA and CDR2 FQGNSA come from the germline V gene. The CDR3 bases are TGTGCCAGCAGCTTAGCTGGAGGTTCTAACTATGGCTACACCTTC. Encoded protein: CASSLAGGSNYGYTF.

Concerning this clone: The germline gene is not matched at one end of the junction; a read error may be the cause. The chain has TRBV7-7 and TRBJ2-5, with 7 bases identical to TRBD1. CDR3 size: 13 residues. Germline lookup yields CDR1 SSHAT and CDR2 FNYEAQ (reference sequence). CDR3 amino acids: CASSLGQQETQYF. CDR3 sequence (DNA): TGTGCTAGCAGCTTGGGACAGCAAGAGACCCAGTACTTC.

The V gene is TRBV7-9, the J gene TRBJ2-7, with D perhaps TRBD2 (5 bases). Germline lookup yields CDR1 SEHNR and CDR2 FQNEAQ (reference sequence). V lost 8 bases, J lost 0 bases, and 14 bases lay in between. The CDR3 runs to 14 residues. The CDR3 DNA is TGTGCCAGCTGCATTATTGGGAGCTCCTACGAGCAGTACTTC. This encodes CASCIIGSSYEQYF.

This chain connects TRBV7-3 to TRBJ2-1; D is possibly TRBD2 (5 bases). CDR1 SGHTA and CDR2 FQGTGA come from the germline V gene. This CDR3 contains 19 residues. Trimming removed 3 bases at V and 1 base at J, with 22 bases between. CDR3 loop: CASSLTPRPSRYSYNEQFF. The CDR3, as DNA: TGTGCCAGCAGCTTGACCCCGAGGCCTAGCAGATATTCCTACAATGAGCAGTTCTTC.

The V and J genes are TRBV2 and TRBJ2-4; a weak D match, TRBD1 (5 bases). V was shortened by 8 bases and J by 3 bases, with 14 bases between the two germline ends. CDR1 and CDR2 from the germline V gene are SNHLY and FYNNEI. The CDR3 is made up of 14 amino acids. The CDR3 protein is CASGKGDSKNIQYF. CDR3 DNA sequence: TGTGCCAGCGGAAAAGGTGACAGCAAAAACATTCAGTACTTC.

This CDR3 is CASTQGNNQPQHF. CDR3 in DNA: TGTGCCAGCACCCAGGGAAACAATCAGCCCCAGCATTTT. The rearrangement uses TRBV6-5 and TRBJ1-5, with D maybe TRBD1 (5 bases). The CDR3 runs 13 residues. The V end was cut by 7 bases, the J end by 3 bases, with 10 bases between. The germline V gene has CDR1 MNHEY and CDR2 SVGAGI.

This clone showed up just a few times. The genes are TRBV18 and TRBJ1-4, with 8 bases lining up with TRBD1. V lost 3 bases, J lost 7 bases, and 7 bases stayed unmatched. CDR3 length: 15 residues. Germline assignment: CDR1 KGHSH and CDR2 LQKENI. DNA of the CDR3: TGTGCCAGCTCACCCGACAGGGGATCAACTGAAAAACTGTTTTTT. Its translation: CASSPDRGSTEKLFF.

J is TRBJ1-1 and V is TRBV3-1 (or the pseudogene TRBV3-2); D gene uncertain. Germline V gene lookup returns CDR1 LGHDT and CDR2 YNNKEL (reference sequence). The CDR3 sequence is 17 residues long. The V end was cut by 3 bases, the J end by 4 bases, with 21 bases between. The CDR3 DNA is TGTGCCAGCAGCCAGTACGCAAACCACATGGGGAGCACTGAAGCTTTCTTT. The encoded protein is CASSQYANHMGSTEAFF.

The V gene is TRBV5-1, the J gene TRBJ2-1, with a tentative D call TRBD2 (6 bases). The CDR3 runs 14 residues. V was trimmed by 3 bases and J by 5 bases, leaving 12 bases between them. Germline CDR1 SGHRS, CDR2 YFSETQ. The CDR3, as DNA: TGCGCCAGCAGCTCGGAGGGCCCCAACAATGAGCAGTTCTTC. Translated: CASSSEGPNNEQFF.

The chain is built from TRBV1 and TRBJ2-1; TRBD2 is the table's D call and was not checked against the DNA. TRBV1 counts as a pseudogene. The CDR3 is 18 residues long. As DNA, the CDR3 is TGCACCAGCAGCCAAGGTCTAGCGGGAGGTATGACCTACAATGAGCAGTTCTTC. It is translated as CTSSQGLAGGMTYNEQFF.

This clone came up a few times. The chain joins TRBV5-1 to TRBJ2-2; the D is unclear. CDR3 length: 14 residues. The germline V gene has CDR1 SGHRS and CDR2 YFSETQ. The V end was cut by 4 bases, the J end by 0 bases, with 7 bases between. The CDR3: CASSAQTNTGELFF. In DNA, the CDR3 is TGCGCCAGCAGCGCACAGACGAACACCGGGGAGCTGTTTTTT.

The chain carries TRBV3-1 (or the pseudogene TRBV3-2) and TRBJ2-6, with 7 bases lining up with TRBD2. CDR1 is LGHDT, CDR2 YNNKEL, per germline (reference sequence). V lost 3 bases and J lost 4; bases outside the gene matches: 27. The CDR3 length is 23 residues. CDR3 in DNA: TGTGCCAGCAGCCATAACGGTCTGGCTAGCGGAACCCCGCGGGTTAACGGGGCCAACGTCCTGACTTTC. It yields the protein CASSHNGLASGTPRVNGANVLTF.

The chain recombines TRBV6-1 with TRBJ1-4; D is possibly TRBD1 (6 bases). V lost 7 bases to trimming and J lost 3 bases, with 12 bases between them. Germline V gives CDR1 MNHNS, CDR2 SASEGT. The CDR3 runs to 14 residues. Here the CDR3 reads CASKRGGANEKLFF. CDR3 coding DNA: TGTGCCAGCAAGAGGGGGGGGGCTAATGAAAAACTGTTTTTT.